These 13 T cell receptor beta chains were all obtained from the same sample, sequenced in a study of blood T cell repertoires in COVID-19. Method: immunoSEQ multiplex PCR; TCRdb's copy keeps in-frame clones and lacks some. The sample consists of some 78,000 clones, 90% of them appearing once. Sequenced: peripheral blood. The receptors were gathered from a woman in her forties or fifties in a cohort sampled during active COVID-19.

V usage is TRBV27 and J usage is TRBJ1-2, with D unresolved. The CDR3 runs 14 residues. CDR1 is MNHEY and CDR2 is SMNVEV in the germline V gene (reference sequence). V was cut by 2 bases and J by 7 bases, with 14 bases left in between. CDR3 amino acids: CASSLQEGGGGYTF. The CDR3 DNA follows: TGTGCCAGCAGTTTACAAGAGGGTGGCGGTGGCTACACCTTC.

The chain couples TRBV10-1 to TRBJ1-3, with a possible D match to TRBD1 (6 bases). V was clipped by 10 bases and J by 8 bases, with 18 bases between them. This CDR3 comprises 13 residues. Germline lookup yields CDR1 WNHNN and CDR2 SYGVQD (reference sequence). The CDR3 nucleotides are TGCGCCACCCGGGACACCGCGTCGGACACCATATATTTT. Residues: CATRDTASDTIYF.

The V gene is TRBV28, the J gene TRBJ2-5; a weak D match, TRBD1 (5 bases). This CDR3 is 14 amino acids long. CDR1 and CDR2 (germline): MDHEN, SYDVKM. The germline V and J ends were trimmed by 5 bases and 4 bases, with 14 bases remaining between them. This CDR3 is CASSGAGRRETQYF. The CDR3, as DNA: TGTGCCAGCAGTGGGGCAGGACGGAGAGAGACCCAGTACTTC.

This clone was counted once. The V and J genes are TRBV5-1 and TRBJ1-1, with D perhaps matching TRBD1 (6 bases). Germline-derived CDR1 and CDR2 are SGHRS and YFSETQ. Trimming stripped 0 bases from V and 0 bases from J, with 18 bases between. The CDR3 consists of 18 residues. CDR3 protein: CASSLGLGQGRVNTEAFF. The CDR3 DNA sequence: TGCGCCAGCAGCTTGGGATTGGGGCAGGGGCGGGTGAACACTGAAGCTTTCTTT.

Concerning this clone: Its ends do not fully match the called genes, so a read error is possible. The chain joins TRBV20-1 to TRBJ2-7; 11 bases line up with TRBD2. Germline V lookup: CDR1 DFQATT, CDR2 SNEGSKA (reference sequence). The CDR3 has 11 amino acids. Here the CDR3 DNA reads TGCAGTGCTACCGGGACTAGCGGATATCGCTTC. Amino acid sequence: CSATGTSGYRF.

This clone appeared a single time. In DNA, the CDR3 is TGTGCCAGCAGCCCCCGGGACTCTGGAAACACCATATATTTT. Protein product: CASSPRDSGNTIYF. The V call is TRBV3-1 (or the pseudogene TRBV3-2), the J call TRBJ1-3; no clear D. Between the trimmed V and J ends, which lost 4 bases and 0 bases, there was a span of 7 bases. The germline gives CDR1 LGHDT, CDR2 YNNKEL (reference sequence). This CDR3 spans 14 amino acids.

The V gene is TRBV7-9, the J gene TRBJ1-2, with D perhaps matching TRBD1 (5 bases). Deletions cut 2 bases from V and 4 bases from J, with 8 bases between. Germline lookup yields CDR1 SEHNR and CDR2 FQNEAQ (reference sequence). CDR3 size: 13 residues. CDR3 sequence: CASSLTGTYGYTF. The CDR3 DNA is TGTGCCAGCAGCTTAACAGGCACCTATGGCTACACCTTC.

DNA for the CDR3: TGTGCCTGCAGTACTAGCGGGGTTGGCGAGCAGTACTTC. The encoded protein is CACSTSGVGEQYF. The chain has TRBV30 and TRBJ2-7; the match to TRBD2 covers 10 bases. V shed 6 bases and J 6 bases; nucleotides not matched to a gene: 8. Germline-derived CDR1 and CDR2 are GTSNPN and SVGIG (reference sequence). CDR3 length equals 13 residues.

The chain joins TRBV2 to TRBJ2-1; 12 nucleotides line up with TRBD2. Per germline, CDR1 SNHLY and CDR2 FYNNEI. J was trimmed by 7 bases and V by 5 bases; bases with no gene match: 3. This CDR3 contains 14 residues. The CDR3 reads CASSLLAGGNEQFF. CDR3 coding DNA: TGTGCCAGCAGTCTACTAGCGGGAGGAAATGAGCAGTTCTTC.

V gene TRBV19 combines with J gene TRBJ2-2; 8 bases align to TRBD2. The trim removed 6 bases at V and 3 bases at J, leaving 6 bases unmatched. The CDR3 spans 15 residues. Germline-derived CDR1 and CDR2 are LNHDA and SQIVND (reference sequence). For the CDR3, the DNA is TGTGCCAGTAGCAGAGCGGGGGACTACACCGGGGAGCTGTTTTTT. This sequence encodes CASSRAGDYTGELFF.

CDR3 nucleotide sequence: TGCAGCGTTTGGGACACCGGGGCTGGAAACACCATATATTTT. This translates into CSVWDTGAGNTIYF. The genes are TRBV29-1 and TRBJ1-3, with D possibly TRBD1 on 6 matching bases. This CDR3 is 14 amino acids long. Germline V CDR1 and CDR2: SQVTM, ANQGSEA. Trimming shortened V by 5 bases and J by 2 bases, and 13 bases separated the two germline ends.

The genes are TRBV5-1 and TRBJ1-1; 12 bases align to TRBD1. The V segment lost 3 bases and the J segment 7 bases; nucleotides outside the gene matches: 7. Germline-derived CDR1 and CDR2 are SGHRS and YFSETQ. This CDR3 has 15 residues. For the CDR3, the DNA is TGCGCCAGCAGCTGGAGGGGACAGGGGGCTGATGAAGCTTTCTTT. Its translation is CASSWRGQGADEAFF.

This clone was seen only once. The genes are TRBV6-5 and TRBJ1-1; D might be TRBD1 (5 bases). The CDR3 loop spans 15 amino acids. The V end lost 6 bases, the J end lost 1 base, and 15 bases lay between the germline ends. Germline values: CDR1 MNHEY, CDR2 SVGAGI. The CDR3, as DNA: TGTGCCAGCAGCCGTGCCTTGGACACGAACACTGAAGCTTTCTTT. Translated, it gives CASSRALDTNTEAFF.